Sequencing of this TCR beta chain was carried out in a study of OX40 agonist ivuxolimab in advanced cancers. Study background: Patients were treated with intravenous ivuxolimab, dosed at 0.01 to 10 mg/kg and infused every 2 weeks. With a range of roughly 20 to 80, age averaged about 58 years, and 70% to 85% were male. Overall study results and limits: Partial responders at 0.1-3.0 mg/kg had among the lowest clonal expansion.

Exclusion of a patient followed from autoimmune disease history or systemic immunosuppression. In regard to this clone: The antigen is unknown.

Libraries were prepared by immunoSEQ multiplex PCR; TCRdb keeps only in-frame clonotypes and omits some of them. The sample has 150,000 to 190,000 clones, roughly 94% seen once. This receptor was taken from an adult with an advanced solid tumor such as melanoma, head and neck, liver or kidney cancer. Source: CD4+ or CD8+ T cells sorted from blood, taken in a trial of the OX40 agonist ivuxolimab.

The CDR3 nucleotides are TGTGCCAGCAGCTTGAGTCCGGGATACTACGAGCAGTACTTC. It codes for CASSLSPGYYEQYF. The chain uses TRBV5-4 and TRBJ2-7; tentative D call: TRBD2 (5 bases). This CDR3 has 14 amino acids. Germline CDR1 is SGHNT and CDR2 is YYREEE (reference sequence). Trimming took 1 base from V and 3 from J, leaving 11 bases between them.